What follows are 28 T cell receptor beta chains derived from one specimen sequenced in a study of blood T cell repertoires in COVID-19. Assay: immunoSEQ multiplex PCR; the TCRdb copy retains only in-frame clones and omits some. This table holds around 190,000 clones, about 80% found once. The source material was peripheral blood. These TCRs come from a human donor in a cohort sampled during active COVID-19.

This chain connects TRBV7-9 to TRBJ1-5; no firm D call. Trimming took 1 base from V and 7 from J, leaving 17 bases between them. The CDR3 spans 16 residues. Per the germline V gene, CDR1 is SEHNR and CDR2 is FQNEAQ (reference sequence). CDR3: CASSLGGPSGGQPQHF. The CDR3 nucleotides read TGTGCCAGCAGCTTAGGAGGACCGTCGGGAGGACAGCCCCAGCATTTT.

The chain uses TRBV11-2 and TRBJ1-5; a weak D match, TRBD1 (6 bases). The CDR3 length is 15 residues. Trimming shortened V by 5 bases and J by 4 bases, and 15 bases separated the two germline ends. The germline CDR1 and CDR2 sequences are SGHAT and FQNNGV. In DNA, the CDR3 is TGTGCCAGCAGCCCTACCGCAGGGGCGAATCAGCCCCAGCATTTT. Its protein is CASSPTAGANQPQHF.

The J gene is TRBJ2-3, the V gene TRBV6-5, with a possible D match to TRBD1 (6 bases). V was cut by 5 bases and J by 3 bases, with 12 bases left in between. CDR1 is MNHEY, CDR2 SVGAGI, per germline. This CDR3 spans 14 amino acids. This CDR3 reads CASSRNTGTDTQYF. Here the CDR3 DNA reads TGTGCCAGCAGTAGAAACACAGGGACAGATACGCAGTATTTT.

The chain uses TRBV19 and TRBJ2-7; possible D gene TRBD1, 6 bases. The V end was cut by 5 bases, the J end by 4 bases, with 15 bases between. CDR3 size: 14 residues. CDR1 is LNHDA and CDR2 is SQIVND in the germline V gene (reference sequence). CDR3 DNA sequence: TGTGCCAGTAGTCCAGGGGATAGCAGGTACGAGCAGTACTTC. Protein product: CASSPGDSRYEQYF.

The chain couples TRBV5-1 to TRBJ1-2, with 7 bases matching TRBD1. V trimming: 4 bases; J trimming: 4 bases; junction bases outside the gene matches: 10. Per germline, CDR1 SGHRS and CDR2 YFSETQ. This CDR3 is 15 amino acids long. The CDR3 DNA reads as TGCGCCAGCAGCGAACCCCAGGGGGAGAGCTATGGCTACACCTTC. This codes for CASSEPQGESYGYTF.

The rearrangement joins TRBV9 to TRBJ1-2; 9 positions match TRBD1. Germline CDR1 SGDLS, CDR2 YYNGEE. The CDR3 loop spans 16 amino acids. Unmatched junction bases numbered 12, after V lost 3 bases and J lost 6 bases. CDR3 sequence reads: CASSARTGVRWDGYTF. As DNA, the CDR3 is TGTGCCAGCAGCGCTCGGACAGGGGTACGGTGGGATGGCTACACCTTC.

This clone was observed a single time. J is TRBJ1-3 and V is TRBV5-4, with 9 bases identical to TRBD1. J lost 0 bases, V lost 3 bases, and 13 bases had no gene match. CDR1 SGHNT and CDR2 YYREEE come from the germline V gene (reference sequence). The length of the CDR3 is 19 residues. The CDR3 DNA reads TGTGCCAGCAGCTCCACACGACCACAGGGGGCGCTCTCTGGAAACACCATATATTTT. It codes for CASSSTRPQGALSGNTIYF.

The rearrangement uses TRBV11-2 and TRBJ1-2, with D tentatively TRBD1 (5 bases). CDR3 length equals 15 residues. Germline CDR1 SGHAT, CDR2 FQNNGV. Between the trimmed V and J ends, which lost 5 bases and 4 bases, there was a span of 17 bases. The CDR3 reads CASSLGAEPSYGYTF. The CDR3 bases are TGTGCCAGCAGCCTAGGGGCAGAGCCCAGCTATGGCTACACCTTC.

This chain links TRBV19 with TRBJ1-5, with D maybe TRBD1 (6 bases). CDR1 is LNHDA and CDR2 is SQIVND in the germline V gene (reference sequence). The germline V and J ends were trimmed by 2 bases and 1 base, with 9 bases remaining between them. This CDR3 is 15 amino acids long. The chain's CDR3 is CASSITGMSNQPQHF. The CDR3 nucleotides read TGTGCCAGTAGTATAACAGGGATGAGCAATCAGCCCCAGCATTTT.

In nucleotides, the CDR3 is TGCGCCAGCAGCCGGAGGGCCTGGGCAGTTGGCGGATCCAACTATGGCTACACCTTC. Protein product: CASSRRAWAVGGSNYGYTF. The chain employs TRBV5-1 and TRBJ1-2; unclear D gene. This CDR3 has 19 amino acids. Trimming pared 4 bases from V and 2 bases from J, leaving 27 bases between. The germline CDR1 and CDR2 sequences are SGHRS and YFSETQ.

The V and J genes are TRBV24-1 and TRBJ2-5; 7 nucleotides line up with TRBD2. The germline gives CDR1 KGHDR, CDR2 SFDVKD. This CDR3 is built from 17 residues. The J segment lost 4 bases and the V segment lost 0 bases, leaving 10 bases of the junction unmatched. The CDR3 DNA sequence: TGTGCCACCAGTGATTTGCCCAGCGGGGAAGGGAGAGAGACCCAGTACTTC. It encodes CATSDLPSGEGRETQYF.

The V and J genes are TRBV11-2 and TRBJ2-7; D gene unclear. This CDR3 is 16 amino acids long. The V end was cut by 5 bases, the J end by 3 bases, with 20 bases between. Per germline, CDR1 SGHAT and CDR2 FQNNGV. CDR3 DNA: TGTGCCAGCAGCCCAACACATACCAAACCTCTCTACGAGCAGTACTTC. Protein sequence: CASSPTHTKPLYEQYF.

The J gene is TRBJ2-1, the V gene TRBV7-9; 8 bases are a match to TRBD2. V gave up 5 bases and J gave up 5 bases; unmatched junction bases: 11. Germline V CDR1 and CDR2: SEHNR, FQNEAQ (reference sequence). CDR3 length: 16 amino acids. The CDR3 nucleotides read TGTGCCAGCAGCCAAACGGTAGCGGGGAGGAACAATGAGCAGTTCTTC. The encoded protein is CASSQTVAGRNNEQFF.

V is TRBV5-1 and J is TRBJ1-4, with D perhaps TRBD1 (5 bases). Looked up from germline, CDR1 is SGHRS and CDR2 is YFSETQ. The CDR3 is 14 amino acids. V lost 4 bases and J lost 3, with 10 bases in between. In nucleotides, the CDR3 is TGCGCCAGCAGCCGTGACAGTTCTAATGAAAAACTGTTTTTT. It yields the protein CASSRDSSNEKLFF. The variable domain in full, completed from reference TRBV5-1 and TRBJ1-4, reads KAGVTQTPRYLIKTRGQQVTLSCSPISGHRSVSWYQQTPGQGLQFLFEYFSETQRNKGNFPGRFSGRQFSNSRSEMNVSTLELGDSALYLCASSRDSSNEKLFFGSGTQLSVL.

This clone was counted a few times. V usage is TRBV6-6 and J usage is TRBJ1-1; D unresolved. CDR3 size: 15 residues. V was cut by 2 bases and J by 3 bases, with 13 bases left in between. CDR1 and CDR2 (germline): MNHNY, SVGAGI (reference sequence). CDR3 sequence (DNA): TGTGCCAGCAGTTACCCCGAAACCGCGGACACTGAAGCTTTCTTT. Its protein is CASSYPETADTEAFF.

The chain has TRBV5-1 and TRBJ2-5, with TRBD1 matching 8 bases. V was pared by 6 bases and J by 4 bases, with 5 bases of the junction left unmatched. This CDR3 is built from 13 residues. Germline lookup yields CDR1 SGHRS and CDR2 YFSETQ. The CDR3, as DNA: TGCGCCAGCACAACAGGGGGTGGAGAGACCCAGTACTTC. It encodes CASTTGGGETQYF.

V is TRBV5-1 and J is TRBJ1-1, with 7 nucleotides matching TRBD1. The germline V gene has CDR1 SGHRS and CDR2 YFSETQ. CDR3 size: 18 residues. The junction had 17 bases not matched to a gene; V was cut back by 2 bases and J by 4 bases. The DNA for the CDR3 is TGCGCCAGCAGCTTCGACTCGACAGGGTCTATGCTGGGCACTGAAGCTTTCTTT. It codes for CASSFDSTGSMLGTEAFF.

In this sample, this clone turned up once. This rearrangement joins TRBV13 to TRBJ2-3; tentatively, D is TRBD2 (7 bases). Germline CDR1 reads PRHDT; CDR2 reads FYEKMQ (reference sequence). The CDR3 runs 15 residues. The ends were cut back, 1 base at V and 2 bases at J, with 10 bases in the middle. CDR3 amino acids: CASSLAGGPTDTQYF. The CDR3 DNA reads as TGTGCCAGCAGCTTAGCGGGGGGCCCCACAGATACGCAGTATTTT.

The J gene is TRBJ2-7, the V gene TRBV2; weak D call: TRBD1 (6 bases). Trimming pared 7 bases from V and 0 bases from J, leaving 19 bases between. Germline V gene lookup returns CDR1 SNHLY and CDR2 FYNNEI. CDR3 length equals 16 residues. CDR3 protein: CASIRGHRSYSYEQYF. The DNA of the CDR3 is TGTGCCAGCATTAGGGGACACAGGTCCTACTCCTACGAGCAGTACTTC.

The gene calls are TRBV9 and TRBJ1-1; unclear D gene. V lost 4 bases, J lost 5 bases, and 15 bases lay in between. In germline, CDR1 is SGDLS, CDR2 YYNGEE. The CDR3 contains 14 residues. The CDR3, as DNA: TGTGCCAGCAGCCCTATAGAGGGCCGGACTGAAGCTTTCTTT. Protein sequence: CASSPIEGRTEAFF.

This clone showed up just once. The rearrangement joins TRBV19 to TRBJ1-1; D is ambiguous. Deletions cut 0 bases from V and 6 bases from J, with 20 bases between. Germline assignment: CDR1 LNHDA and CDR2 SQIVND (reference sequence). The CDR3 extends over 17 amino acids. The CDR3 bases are TGTGCCAGTAGTATAGATCCGGGATTCGGGATGTCCGCTGAAGCTTTCTTT. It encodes CASSIDPGFGMSAEAFF.

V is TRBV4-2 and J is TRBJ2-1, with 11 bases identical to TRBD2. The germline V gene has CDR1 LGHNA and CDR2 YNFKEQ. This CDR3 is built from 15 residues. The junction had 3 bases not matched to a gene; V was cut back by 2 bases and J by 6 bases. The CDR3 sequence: CASSQLSGGGNEQFF. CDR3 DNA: TGTGCCAGCAGCCAACTTAGCGGGGGGGGCAATGAGCAGTTCTTC.

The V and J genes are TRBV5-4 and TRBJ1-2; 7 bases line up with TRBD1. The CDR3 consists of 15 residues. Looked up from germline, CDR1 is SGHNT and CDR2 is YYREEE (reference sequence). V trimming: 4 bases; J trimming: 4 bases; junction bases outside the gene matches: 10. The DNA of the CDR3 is TGTGCCAGCAGCCCGGGGACAGAGACCTTCTATGGCTACACCTTC. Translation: CASSPGTETFYGYTF.

The CDR3 DNA reads TGCAGCGCCCGGGGGGCCCCAACTAATGAAAAACTGTTTTTT. It encodes CSARGAPTNEKLFF. The V gene is TRBV29-1, the J gene TRBJ1-4, with a possible D match to TRBD1 (6 bases). V was cut by 7 bases and J by 0 bases, with 12 bases left in between. The CDR3 sequence is 14 residues long. Germline loops: CDR1 SQVTM, CDR2 ANQGSEA.

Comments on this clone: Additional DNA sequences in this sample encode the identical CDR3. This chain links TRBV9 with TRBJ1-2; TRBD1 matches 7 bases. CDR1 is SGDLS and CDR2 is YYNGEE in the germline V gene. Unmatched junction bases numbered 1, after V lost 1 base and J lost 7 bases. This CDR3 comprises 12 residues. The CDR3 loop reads CASSVPGGGYTF. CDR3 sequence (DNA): TGTGCCAGCAGCGTACCAGGGGGTGGCTACACCTTC.

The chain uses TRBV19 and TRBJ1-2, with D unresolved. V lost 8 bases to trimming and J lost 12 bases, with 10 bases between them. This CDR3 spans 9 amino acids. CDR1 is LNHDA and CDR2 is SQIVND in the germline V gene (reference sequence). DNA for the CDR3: TGTGCCAGTGGCGGGATCCACACCTTC. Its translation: CASGGIHTF.

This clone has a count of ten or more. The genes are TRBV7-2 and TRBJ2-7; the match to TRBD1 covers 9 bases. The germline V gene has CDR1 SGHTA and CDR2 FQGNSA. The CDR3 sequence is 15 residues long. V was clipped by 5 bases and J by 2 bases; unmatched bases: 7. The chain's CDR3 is CASSRLQGAAYEQYF. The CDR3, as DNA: TGTGCCAGCAGCCGCTTACAGGGGGCGGCCTACGAGCAGTACTTC.

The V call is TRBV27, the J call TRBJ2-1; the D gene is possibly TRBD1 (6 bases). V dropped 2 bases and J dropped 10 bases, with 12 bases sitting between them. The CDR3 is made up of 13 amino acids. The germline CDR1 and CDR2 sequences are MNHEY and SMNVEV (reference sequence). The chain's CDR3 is CASSLDRLREQFF. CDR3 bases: TGTGCCAGCAGTTTAGACAGGCTGCGAGAGCAGTTCTTC.